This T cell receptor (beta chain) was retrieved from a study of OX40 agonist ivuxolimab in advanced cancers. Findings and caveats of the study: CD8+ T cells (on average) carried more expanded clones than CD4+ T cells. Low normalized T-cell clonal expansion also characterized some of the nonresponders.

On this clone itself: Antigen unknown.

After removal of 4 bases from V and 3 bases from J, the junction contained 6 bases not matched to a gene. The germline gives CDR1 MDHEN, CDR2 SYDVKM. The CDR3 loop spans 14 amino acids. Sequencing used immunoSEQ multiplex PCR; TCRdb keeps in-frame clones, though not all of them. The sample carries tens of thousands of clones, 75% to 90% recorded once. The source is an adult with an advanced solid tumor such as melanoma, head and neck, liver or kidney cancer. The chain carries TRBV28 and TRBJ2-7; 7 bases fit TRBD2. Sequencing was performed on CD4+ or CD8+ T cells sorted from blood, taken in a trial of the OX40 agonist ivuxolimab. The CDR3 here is CASSSPGRVYEQYF. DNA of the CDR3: TGTGCCAGCAGTTCCCCGGGGAGGGTCTACGAGCAGTACTTC.